This is a list of T cell receptor beta chains from one sample in a study of T cell responses to AZD1222 COVID-19 vaccine. Sequenced by immunoSEQ multiplex PCR; TCRdb stores in-frame clones only, minus some. Of 85,000 to 130,000 clones in the sample, over 90% were seen once. Sequenced material: peripheral blood, taken on day 0 of AZD1222 vaccination. The origin of the receptors is an adult in good health. CDR3s include the opening cysteine and the closing phenylalanine or tryptophan. The D gene is left open where the match is weak. Some rows mark clone size as missing; the rest say once, few, many or name a class of expanded clone.

abundance	v_gene	j_gene	len	d_gene	CDR3nt	CDR3aa
-	TRBV13	TRBJ2-3	16	TRBD2	TGTGCCAGCAGCTTAGGGACTAGCGGGAGCACAGATACGCAGTATTTT	CASSLGTSGSTDTQYF
-	TRBV28	TRBJ2-5	14	TRBD2	TGTGCCAGCAGTTTACGCCTAGCGGGCGGGACCCAGTACTTC	CASSLRLAGGTQYF
-	TRBV19	TRBJ2-5	13	TRBD2	TGTGCCAGTACACTAGCGGCGGGGGAGACCCAGTACTTC	CASTLAAGETQYF
-	TRBV4-2	TRBJ1-2	18	-	TGTGCCAGCAGCCAAGATTTAGAGACAGCATCATTTAACTATGGCTACACCTTC	CASSQDLETASFNYGYTF
few	TRBV4-2	TRBJ2-2	18	TRBD2	TGTGCCAGCAGCCCCTGGGCTAGCGGGTTAGAGAACACCGGGGAGCTGTTTTTT	CASSPWASGLENTGELFF
-	TRBV18	TRBJ1-2	14	TRBD1	TGTGCCAGCTCACCACGGAACAGGGGTGATGGCTACACCTTC	CASSPRNRGDGYTF
-	TRBV5-1	TRBJ2-7	18	TRBD2	TGCGCCAGCAGCTTGGAGCCTAGCGGGAGGTACGATAATAACGAGCAGTACTTC	CASSLEPSGRYDNNEQYF
-	TRBV25-1	TRBJ1-3	15	-	TGTGCCAGCAGCGGGGGGTGGGGCTCTGGAAACACCATATATTTT	CASSGGWGSGNTIYF
-	TRBV5-4	TRBJ2-2	13	-	TGTGCCAGCAGCTTGGCCGGGGCTCGGGAGCTGTTTTTT	CASSLAGARELFF
-	TRBV10-3	TRBJ1-1	14	-	TGTGCCATCAGTGAGAAGCAAGGCCCCACTGAAGCTTTCTTT	CAISEKQGPTEAFF
-	TRBV19	TRBJ1-2	16	-	TGTGCCAGTAGTCGGGCGAGTATCAGTTTTAACTATGGCTACACCTTC	CASSRASISFNYGYTF
few	TRBV13	TRBJ1-6	15	TRBD1	TGTGCCAGCAGTAGCGGGACAGGCTATAATTCACCCCTCCACTTT	CASSSGTGYNSPLHF
-	TRBV7-2	TRBJ2-7	14	-	TGTGCCAGCAGCTTAGGACAGGTCTCCTACGAGCAGTACTTC	CASSLGQVSYEQYF
-	TRBV6-1	TRBJ2-1	17	-	TGTGCCAGCAGTGAAGGTATGGGGGCTGTCTCCTACAATGAGCAGTTCTTC	CASSEGMGAVSYNEQFF
-	TRBV7-9	TRBJ1-1	14	TRBD1	TGTGCCAGCAGCCCAGGGGGAATGAACACTGAAGCTTTCTTT	CASSPGGMNTEAFF
-	TRBV5-1	TRBJ2-2	14	TRBD2	TGCGCCAGCAGTCTAGCGGCGAACACCGGGGAGCTGTTTTTT	CASSLAANTGELFF
-	TRBV18	TRBJ1-1	14	TRBD1	TGTGCCAGCTCACCAAGTCAGGGGGGCACTGAAGCTTTCTTT	CASSPSQGGTEAFF
-	TRBV7-9	TRBJ1-5	18	TRBD1	TGTGCCAGCAGCGCCGGGACAGGGAATTATCATAGCAATCAGCCCCAGCATTTT	CASSAGTGNYHSNQPQHF
-	TRBV11-3	TRBJ2-7	16	TRBD2	TGTGCCAGCAGCTTATTAGGACTAGCGGGACAGTACGAGCAGTACTTC	CASSLLGLAGQYEQYF
-	TRBV10-2	TRBJ2-3	15	-	TGCGCCAGCTCACCAAGAGATAGTTACTTGGATACGCAGTATTTT	CASSPRDSYLDTQYF